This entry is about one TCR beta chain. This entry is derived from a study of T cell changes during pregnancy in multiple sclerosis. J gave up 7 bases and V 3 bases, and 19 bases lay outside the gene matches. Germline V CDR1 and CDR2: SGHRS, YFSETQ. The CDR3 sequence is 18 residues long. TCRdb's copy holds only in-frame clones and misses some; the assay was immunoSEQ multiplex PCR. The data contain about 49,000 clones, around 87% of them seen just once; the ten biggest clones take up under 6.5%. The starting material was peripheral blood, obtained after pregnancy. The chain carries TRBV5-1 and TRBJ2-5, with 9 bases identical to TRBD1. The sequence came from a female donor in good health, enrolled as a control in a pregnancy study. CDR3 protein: CASSSLRPGQGTPGTQYF. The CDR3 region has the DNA TGCGCCAGCAGCTCATTACGCCCGGGACAGGGTACCCCGGGGACCCAGTACTTC. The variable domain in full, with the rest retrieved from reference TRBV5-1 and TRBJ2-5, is KAGVTQTPRYLIKTRGQQVTLSCSPISGHRSVSWYQQTPGQGLQFLFEYFSETQRNKGNFPGRFSGRQFSNSRSEMNVSTLELGDSALYLCASSSLRPGQGTPGTQYFGPGTRLLVL.